The 23 T cell receptor beta chains below were found in one sample sequenced in a study of cytomegalovirus exposure and HLA in healthy donors. Researchers ran the PCR with 60 Vbeta and 13 Jbeta primers. Method: immunoSEQ multiplex PCR; TCRdb's copy keeps in-frame clones and lacks some. Of around 150,000 clones in the sample, 60% to 80% were seen once. Material: PBMCs. Receptor source: a male donor in good health and CMV-seronegative.

This clone has a single count. V and J are TRBV7-2 and TRBJ2-7; TRBD1 matches 11 bases. CDR1 and CDR2 (germline): SGHTA, FQGNSA. Germline trimming cut 2 bases from V and 0 bases from J; bases unmatched to any gene: 6. This CDR3 has 17 residues. CDR3 coding DNA: TGTGCCAGCAGCTTACCGCTGGGACAGGGGGGCTCCTACGAGCAGTACTTC. This codes for CASSLPLGQGGSYEQYF.

This clone was seen only once. The gene calls are TRBV6-5 and TRBJ1-5; D may be TRBD1 (6 bases). The CDR3 runs 14 residues. Trimming stripped 7 bases from V and 7 bases from J, with 17 bases between. Germline V gene data show CDR1 as MNHEY and CDR2 as SVGAGI. The CDR3: CASIMNRERQPQHF. The CDR3 region has the DNA TGTGCCAGCATTATGAACAGGGAACGGCAGCCCCAGCATTTT.

V usage is TRBV5-4 and J usage is TRBJ2-2, with TRBD2 identical over 9 bases. CDR1 is SGHNT, CDR2 YYREEE, per germline (reference sequence). V lost 1 base to trimming and J lost 9 bases; unmatched junction nucleotides: 7. The CDR3 consists of 15 residues. In nucleotides, the CDR3 is TGTGCCAGCAGCTTGCCCGGGACTAGCAGTAGGGAGCTGTTTTTT. Protein product: CASSLPGTSSRELFF.

The V and J genes are TRBV13 and TRBJ2-1, with D perhaps matching TRBD2 (5 bases). CDR3 length: 16 residues. With 4 bases removed from V and 0 bases from J, the gap between germline ends came to 13 bases. Germline V CDR1 and CDR2: PRHDT, FYEKMQ (reference sequence). Written as DNA, the CDR3 is TGTGCCAGCAGCTCCCAGCGCGCGGGCTCCTACAATGAGCAGTTCTTC. Translated: CASSSQRAGSYNEQFF.

The V and J genes are TRBV5-4 and TRBJ1-2, with TRBD1 as a possible D gene (5 bases). Deletions cut 5 bases from V and 7 bases from J, with 12 bases between. The germline CDR1 and CDR2 sequences are SGHNT and YYREEE (reference sequence). This CDR3 contains 12 residues. The DNA for the CDR3 is TGTGCCAGCAGTTTCGACAGCGCTGGCTACACCTTC. It translates to CASSFDSAGYTF.

The V call is TRBV5-1, the J call TRBJ1-2; D might be TRBD1 (5 bases). Trimming left V 0 bases short and J 0 bases short, with 18 bases between. The CDR3 loop spans 18 amino acids. Germline values: CDR1 SGHRS, CDR2 YFSETQ. CDR3 loop: CASSLALGTSEANYGYTF. CDR3 sequence (DNA): TGCGCCAGCAGCTTGGCCTTGGGGACTTCCGAAGCTAACTATGGCTACACCTTC.

V is TRBV11-3 and J is TRBJ2-7; possible D gene TRBD2, 6 bases. V was trimmed by 3 bases and J by 6 bases, leaving 15 bases between them. The CDR3 consists of 14 residues. Per germline, CDR1 SGHNT and CDR2 YENEEA. The CDR3 DNA is TGTGCCAGCAGCTTCGGCTACCCGACTAGCGAGCAGTACTTC. This codes for CASSFGYPTSEQYF.

V gene TRBV11-2 combines with J gene TRBJ2-5; 7 nucleotides agree with TRBD2. The CDR3 is 13 amino acids. V shed 5 bases and J 2 bases; nucleotides not matched to a gene: 2. Germline CDR1 and CDR2: SGHAT and FQNNGV. As DNA, the CDR3 is TGTGCCAGCAGCGGGGGACTACAAGAGACCCAGTACTTC. Encoded protein: CASSGGLQETQYF. Combining the CDR3 with reference TRBV11-2 and TRBJ2-5 gives the whole variable domain EAGVAQSPRYKIIEKRQSVAFWCNPISGHATLYWYQQILGQGPKLLIQFQNNGVVDDSQLPKDRFSAERLKGVDSTLKIQPAKLEDSAVYLCASSGGLQETQYFGPGTRLLVL.

The sample holds one count of this clone. This rearrangement joins TRBV7-9 to TRBJ2-7; D is possibly TRBD2 (6 bases). The CDR3 runs 14 residues. The germline CDR1 and CDR2 sequences are SEHNR and FQNEAQ (reference sequence). Trimming took 4 bases from V and 0 from J, leaving 10 bases between them. The CDR3 sequence: CASSSRGYSYEQYF. The DNA of the CDR3 is TGTGCCAGCAGCTCGCGGGGCTACTCCTACGAGCAGTACTTC.

This clone was detected only once. The chain links TRBV5-4 to TRBJ2-7; the match to TRBD1 covers 8 bases. This CDR3 is 14 amino acids long. Germline V gives CDR1 SGHNT, CDR2 YYREEE (reference sequence). Trimming took 1 base from V and 6 from J; bases not matched to a gene: 6. DNA of the CDR3: TGTGCCAGCAGCTTGATACAGGGGGTCGGCGAGCAGTACTTC. It yields the protein CASSLIQGVGEQYF.

This chain uses TRBV2 with TRBJ1-4; 9 bases match TRBD1. Germline V gene lookup returns CDR1 SNHLY and CDR2 FYNNEI. V shed 6 bases and J 6 bases; nucleotides not matched to a gene: 2. The CDR3 sequence is 13 residues long. The CDR3 protein is CASRRTGDEKLFF. The CDR3 coding sequence is TGTGCCAGCAGGAGGACAGGGGATGAAAAACTGTTTTTT.

The chain employs TRBV18 and TRBJ1-2; 8 bases align to TRBD1. V lost 1 base, J lost 3 bases, and 10 bases stayed unmatched. Germline CDR1 KGHSH, CDR2 LQKENI. This CDR3 comprises 17 residues. The CDR3 region has the DNA TGTGCCAGCTCACCACTCCCTCGACAGGGGATGCACTATGGCTACACCTTC. Its protein product is CASSPLPRQGMHYGYTF.

In its sample, this clone was seen a few times. The gene calls are TRBV10-3 and TRBJ2-2; 10 bases agree with TRBD2. CDR1 ENHRY and CDR2 SYGVKD come from the germline V gene. Trimming removed 2 bases from V and 6 bases from J; junction bases left unmatched: 6. The CDR3 consists of 16 residues. CDR3 bases: TGTGCCATCAGTGAGGGAGCGGGGGGGCGGTCCGGGGAGCTGTTTTTT. It specifies CAISEGAGGRSGELFF.

The gene calls are TRBV15 and TRBJ2-7; TRBD2 matches 12 bases. The J segment lost 6 bases and the V segment lost 1 base, leaving 7 bases of the junction unmatched. Germline V gene data show CDR1 as LNHNV and CDR2 as YYDKDF (reference sequence). The CDR3 loop spans 16 amino acids. CDR3 nucleotides: TGTGCCACCAGCAGAGGCCGACTAGCGGGAGCGGTCGAGCAGTACTTC. It yields the protein CATSRGRLAGAVEQYF.

This chain uses TRBV7-3 with TRBJ1-2, with 10 bases aligning to TRBD1. V shed 5 bases, J shed 4 bases, and the junction held 4 bases outside the gene matches. The CDR3 consists of 14 residues. The germline gives CDR1 SGHTA, CDR2 FQGTGA. This chain's CDR3 is CASSPGTGAYGYTF. CDR3 in DNA: TGTGCCAGCAGCCCAGGGACAGGGGCCTATGGCTACACCTTC.

On this clone itself: Within the sample, other DNA sequences also encode this same CDR3. The chain carries TRBV7-3 and TRBJ1-1; 8 bases are a match to TRBD1. Germline CDR1 reads SGHTA; CDR2 reads FQGTGA. V trimming: 4 bases; J trimming: 3 bases; junction bases outside the gene matches: 4. CDR3 length equals 14 residues. The CDR3 nucleotides read TGTGCCAGCAGCTCTCAGGGGGCGGACACTGAAGCTTTCTTT. This codes for CASSSQGADTEAFF.

The rearrangement joins TRBV13 to TRBJ2-1; 8 nucleotides match TRBD1. The CDR3 totals 15 residues. CDR1 and CDR2 (germline): PRHDT, FYEKMQ (reference sequence). J lost 7 bases, V lost 2 bases, and 7 bases had no gene match. Here the CDR3 reads CASSLTQGARNEQFF. CDR3 nucleotide sequence: TGTGCCAGCAGCTTAACCCAGGGGGCAAGGAATGAGCAGTTCTTC.

The rearrangement joins TRBV2 to TRBJ1-5, with D tentatively TRBD1 (5 bases). V lost 8 bases to trimming and J lost 7 bases, with 15 bases between them. This CDR3 comprises 13 residues. Germline V CDR1 and CDR2: SNHLY, FYNNEI. This CDR3 reads CASSQGKQQPQHF. The DNA for the CDR3 is TGTGCCAGCTCCCAGGGAAAACAGCAGCCCCAGCATTTT.

The gene calls are TRBV6-6 and TRBJ2-1; D not resolved. The V end lost 5 bases, the J end lost 7 bases, and 9 bases lay between the germline ends. Germline CDR1 reads MNHNY; CDR2 reads SVGAGI (reference sequence). The CDR3 consists of 12 residues. CDR3 DNA: TGTGCCAGCAGTCATACTCAAAATGAGCAGTTCTTC. Translation: CASSHTQNEQFF.

This clone has just a few counts. This chain joins TRBV10-3 and TRBJ1-2; 10 bases map to TRBD1. The trim removed 6 bases at V and 4 bases at J, leaving 5 bases unmatched. The CDR3 totals 14 residues. The germline V gene encodes CDR1 ENHRY and CDR2 SYGVKD. The CDR3 is CAIRGTGEGYGYTF. The CDR3, as DNA: TGTGCCATCAGGGGGACAGGGGAGGGCTATGGCTACACCTTC.

This clone has just one count. The chain couples TRBV5-5 to TRBJ2-7; maybe TRBD1 (6 bases). Germline assignment: CDR1 SGHKS and CDR2 YYEKEE (reference sequence). The V end was cut by 4 bases, the J end by 4 bases, with 15 bases between. The CDR3 has 14 residues. DNA for the CDR3: TGTGCCAGCAGCCCGACCGGGACAACTTACGAGCAGTACTTC. Amino acid sequence: CASSPTGTTYEQYF.

V gene TRBV29-1 combines with J gene TRBJ2-2, with 10 bases that match TRBD2. Germline V gene data show CDR1 as SQVTM and CDR2 as ANQGSEA. Trimming removed 5 bases from V and 3 bases from J; junction bases left unmatched: 9. This CDR3 is 16 amino acids long. The CDR3 region has the DNA TGCAGCGTTAGGATGTTAGCGGGGGGATACACCGGGGAGCTGTTTTTT. Protein product: CSVRMLAGGYTGELFF.

The chain combines TRBV7-3 with TRBJ1-1; D is uncertain. The ends were cut back, 3 bases at V and 2 bases at J, with 7 bases in the middle. Germline-derived CDR1 and CDR2 are SGHTA and FQGTGA. This CDR3 is built from 13 residues. The CDR3 protein is CASSLSDNTEAFF. The DNA for the CDR3 is TGTGCCAGCAGCTTGTCAGATAACACTGAAGCTTTCTTT.